Each of the 4 T cell receptor beta chains below was sequenced from the same sample in a study of cytomegalovirus exposure and HLA in healthy donors. Primers: 60 Vbeta forward and 13 Jbeta reverse. Sequencing used immunoSEQ multiplex PCR; TCRdb keeps in-frame clones, though not all of them. The profile shows 150,000 to 200,000 clones, less than 90% of them singletons. Sequenced sample: PBMCs. These TCRs come from a woman aged 18-29 years in good health and CMV-seronegative.

The chain carries TRBV30 and TRBJ1-1, with D uncertain. Germline V gene data show CDR1 as GTSNPN and CDR2 as SVGIG (reference sequence). The CDR3 runs to 13 residues. V dropped 4 bases and J dropped 1 base, with 10 bases sitting between them. CDR3 sequence reads: CAWMRDSNTEAFF. CDR3 in DNA: TGTGCCTGGATGCGAGACTCGAACACTGAAGCTTTCTTT.

The chain uses TRBV9 and TRBJ1-1, with a tentative D call TRBD1 (5 bases). CDR1 and CDR2 from the germline V gene are SGDLS and YYNGEE. Trimming left V 4 bases short and J 4 bases short, with 11 bases between. The CDR3 spans 13 residues. CDR3 bases: TGTGCCAGCAGCACCCCGGGGGTCACTGAAGCTTTCTTT. Its translation: CASSTPGVTEAFF.

This clone was detected a few times. CDR3 DNA: TGCGCCAGCAGCCAAACAGGGGGCTACGAGCAGTACTTC. This translates into CASSQTGGYEQYF. J is TRBJ2-7 and V is TRBV4-1, with 8 bases identical to TRBD1. Germline CDR1 and CDR2: MGHRA and YSYEKL. This CDR3 is built from 13 residues. V shed 2 bases and J 3 bases; nucleotides not matched to a gene: 0.

The gene calls are TRBV4-1 and TRBJ2-7, with TRBD2 matching 12 bases. Germline values: CDR1 MGHRA, CDR2 YSYEKL. There are 16 residues in the CDR3. V lost 5 bases and J lost 2; bases outside the gene matches: 7. The chain's CDR3 is CASSLGTSGSTYEQYF. The DNA for the CDR3 is TGCGCCAGCAGCTTGGGGACTAGCGGGTCGACCTACGAGCAGTACTTC.